The 11 T cell receptor beta chains below come from one sample, sequenced in a study of sequential checkpoint blockade in melanoma. This sample's treatment: randomized to nivolumab then ipilimumab (arm A) or the reverse (arm B). Sequencing used immunoSEQ multiplex PCR; TCRdb keeps in-frame clones, though not all of them. The table records roughly 17,000 clones, 73% of them present only once. The sequenced sample was CD8+ T cells sorted from blood (inferred from file names), obtained from a patient given nivolumab and ipilimumab in sequence. These receptor sequences come from a human donor with melanoma.

The chain has TRBV7-8 and TRBJ2-1; D is unresolved. The germline V and J ends were trimmed by 5 bases and 10 bases, with 18 bases remaining between them. The length of the CDR3 is 14 residues. The germline V gene encodes CDR1 SGHVS and CDR2 FQNEAQ. The CDR3 here is CASSPNALAREQFF. The CDR3 region has the DNA TGTGCCAGCAGCCCTAATGCACTCGCGAGGGAGCAGTTCTTC.

V gene TRBV11-2 combines with J gene TRBJ1-1; no reliable D call. There are 12 residues in the CDR3. V was pared by 3 bases and J by 6 bases, with 8 bases between. Germline V lookup: CDR1 SGHAT, CDR2 FQNNGV. The CDR3 DNA is TGTGCCAGCAGCTTCGGGAGTCCTGAAGCTTTCTTT. Protein product: CASSFGSPEAFF. Filled out from reference TRBV11-2 and TRBJ1-1, the complete variable domain reads EAGVAQSPRYKIIEKRQSVAFWCNPISGHATLYWYQQILGQGPKLLIQFQNNGVVDDSQLPKDRFSAERLKGVDSTLKIQPAKLEDSAVYLCASSFGSPEAFFGQGTRLTVV.

The chain combines TRBV10-3 with TRBJ1-5, with 10 nucleotides matching TRBD1. The CDR3 consists of 15 residues. The germline V gene encodes CDR1 ENHRY and CDR2 SYGVKD. V dropped 0 bases and J dropped 7; count of bases not matched to a gene: 3. The CDR3 DNA reads TGTGCCATCAGTGAGTCCGGGACAGGGGTCCAGCCCCAGCATTTT. It yields the protein CAISESGTGVQPQHF.

The genes are TRBV18 and TRBJ2-1; no reliable D call. The germline gives CDR1 KGHSH, CDR2 LQKENI. V was pared by 0 bases and J by 8 bases, with 5 bases between. The CDR3 has 12 residues. The DNA of the CDR3 is TGTGCCAGCTCACCACCGTCGTATGAGCAGTTCTTC. It encodes CASSPPSYEQFF.

Only one count was recorded for this clone. The chain joins TRBV30 to TRBJ2-7, with D possibly being TRBD1 (5 bases). This CDR3 region has 15 residues. Germline CDR1 GTSNPN, CDR2 SVGIG (reference sequence). Trimming took 0 bases from V and 3 from J, leaving 15 bases between them. In DNA form, the CDR3 reads TGTGCCTGGAGTGTGGCGGCAGGGATTAACTACGAGCAGTACTTC. Protein: CAWSVAAGINYEQYF.

The V gene is TRBV28, the J gene TRBJ2-7; maybe TRBD2 (5 bases). There are 13 residues in the CDR3. Trimming took 3 bases from V and 2 from J, leaving 8 bases between them. Germline CDR1 reads MDHEN; CDR2 reads SYDVKM. The CDR3: CASSLGAAYEQYF. The DNA for the CDR3 is TGTGCCAGCAGTTTGGGAGCGGCCTACGAGCAGTACTTC.

In this sample, this clone turned up once. The V call is TRBV10-1, the J call TRBJ2-2, with a tentative D call TRBD1 (5 bases). The CDR3 totals 15 residues. Germline-derived CDR1 and CDR2 are WNHNN and SYGVQD (reference sequence). V gave up 5 bases and J gave up 4 bases, with 14 bases separating them. DNA for the CDR3: TGCGCCAGCAGTTCCCGGCAGGGCAGCACCGGGGAGCTGTTTTTT. As protein: CASSSRQGSTGELFF.

This chain uses TRBV29-1 with TRBJ2-3, with a tentative D call TRBD1 (5 bases). This CDR3 has 17 residues. With 6 bases removed from V and 4 bases from J, the gap between germline ends came to 26 bases. Looked up from germline, CDR1 is SQVTM and CDR2 is ANQGSEA. The CDR3 loop is CSVLIEGVVMTADTQYF. DNA for the CDR3: TGCAGCGTCCTGATTGAAGGGGTGGTTATGACAGCAGATACGCAGTATTTT.

In regard to this clone: A far larger clone is only one base removed, so a read error is likely. CDR3 DNA sequence: TGCGCCAGCAGCTCTTATCCCGACCCCGGGGTAGCTTTCTTT. This gives the protein CASSSYPDPGVAFF. This chain links TRBV5-1 with TRBJ1-1; D ambiguous. There are 14 residues in the CDR3. From germline, CDR1 is SGHRS and CDR2 YFSETQ. V lost 3 bases and J 10 bases, leaving 19 bases between the germline ends.

V and J are TRBV5-4 and TRBJ1-5, with D perhaps TRBD1 (5 bases). The CDR3 spans 16 residues. Germline CDR1 SGHNT, CDR2 YYREEE (reference sequence). The ends were cut back, 0 bases at V and 0 bases at J, with 10 bases in the middle. Written as DNA, the CDR3 is TGTGCCAGCAGCTTGGGGGGGGGATATAGCAATCAGCCCCAGCATTTT. It encodes CASSLGGGYSNQPQHF.

V usage is TRBV6-6 and J usage is TRBJ1-2; D uncertain. Germline CDR1 MNHNY, CDR2 SVGAGI (reference sequence). This CDR3 has 14 amino acids. Trimming stripped 2 bases from V and 2 bases from J, with 9 bases between. CDR3: CASSYPGYNYGYTF. The DNA for the CDR3 is TGTGCCAGCAGTTACCCCGGGTACAACTATGGCTACACCTTC.